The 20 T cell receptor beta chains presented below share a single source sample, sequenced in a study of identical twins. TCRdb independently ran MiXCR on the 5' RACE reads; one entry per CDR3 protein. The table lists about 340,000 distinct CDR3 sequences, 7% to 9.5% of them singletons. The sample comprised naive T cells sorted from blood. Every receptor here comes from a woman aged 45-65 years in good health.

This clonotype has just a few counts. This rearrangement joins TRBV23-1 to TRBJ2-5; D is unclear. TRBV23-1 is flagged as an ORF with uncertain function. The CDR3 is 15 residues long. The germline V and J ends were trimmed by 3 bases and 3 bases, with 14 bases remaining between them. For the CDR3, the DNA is TGCGCCAGCAGTCACCCGGACCATAAGAAAGAGACCCAGTACTTC. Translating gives CASSHPDHKKETQYF.

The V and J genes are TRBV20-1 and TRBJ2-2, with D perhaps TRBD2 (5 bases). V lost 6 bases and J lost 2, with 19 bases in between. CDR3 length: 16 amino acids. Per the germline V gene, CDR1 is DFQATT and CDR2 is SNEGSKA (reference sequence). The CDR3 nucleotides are TGCAGTGCCCCCAATTGGTGGGAGAGAAACACCGGGGAGCTGTTTTTT. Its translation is CSAPNWWERNTGELFF.

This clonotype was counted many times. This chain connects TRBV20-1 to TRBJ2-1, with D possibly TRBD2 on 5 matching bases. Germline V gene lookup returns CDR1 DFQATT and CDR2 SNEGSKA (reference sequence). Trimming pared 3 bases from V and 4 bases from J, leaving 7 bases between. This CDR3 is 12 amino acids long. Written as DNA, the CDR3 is TGCAGTGCTAGTACTAGGTACAATGAGCAGTTCTTC. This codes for CSASTRYNEQFF.

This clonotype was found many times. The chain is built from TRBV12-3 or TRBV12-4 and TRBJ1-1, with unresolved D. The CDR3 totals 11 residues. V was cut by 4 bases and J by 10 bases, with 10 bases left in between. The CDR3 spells CASSSDRRAFF. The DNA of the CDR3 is TGTGCCAGCAGTTCGGACCGGCGAGCTTTCTTT.

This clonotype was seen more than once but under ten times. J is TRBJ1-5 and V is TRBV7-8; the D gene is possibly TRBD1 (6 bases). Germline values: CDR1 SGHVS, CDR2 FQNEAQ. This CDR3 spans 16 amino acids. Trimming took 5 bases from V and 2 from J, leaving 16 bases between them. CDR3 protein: CASSLAGADGNQPQHF. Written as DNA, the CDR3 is TGTGCCAGCAGCCTGGCAGGGGCGGACGGCAATCAGCCCCAGCATTTT.

CDR3 in DNA: TGTGCCAGCAGCCAATGGGACTTCCAACCCGGAGATACGCAGTATTTT. Translating gives CASSQWDFQPGDTQYF. The chain is built from TRBV3-1 and TRBJ2-3; D possibly corresponds to TRBD2 (6 bases). CDR1 and CDR2 (germline): LGHDT, YNNKEL (reference sequence). Trimming stripped 2 bases from V and 5 bases from J, with 17 bases between. The CDR3 contains 16 residues.

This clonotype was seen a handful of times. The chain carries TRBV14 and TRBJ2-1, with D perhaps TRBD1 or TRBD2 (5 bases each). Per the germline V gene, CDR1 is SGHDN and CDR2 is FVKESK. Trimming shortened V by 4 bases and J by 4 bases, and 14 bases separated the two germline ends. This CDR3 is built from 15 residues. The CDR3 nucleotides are TGTGCCAGCAGCCCCGGGACCCAGCTATACAATGAGCAGTTCTTC. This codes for CASSPGTQLYNEQFF.

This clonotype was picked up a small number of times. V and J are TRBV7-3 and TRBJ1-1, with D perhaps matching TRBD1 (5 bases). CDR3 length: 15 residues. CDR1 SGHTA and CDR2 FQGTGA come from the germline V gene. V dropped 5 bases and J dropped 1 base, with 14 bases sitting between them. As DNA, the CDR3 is TGTGCCAGCAGCCCCGGGGACTCCTGGAACACTGAAGCTTTCTTT. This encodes CASSPGDSWNTEAFF.

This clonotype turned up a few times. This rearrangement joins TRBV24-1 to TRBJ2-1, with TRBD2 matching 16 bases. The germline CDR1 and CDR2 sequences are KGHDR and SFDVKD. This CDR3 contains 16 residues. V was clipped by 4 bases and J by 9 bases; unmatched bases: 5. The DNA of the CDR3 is TGTGCCACCAGTGACCCCGGGACTAGCGGGAGGGGTGAGCAGTTCTTC. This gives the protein CATSDPGTSGRGEQFF.

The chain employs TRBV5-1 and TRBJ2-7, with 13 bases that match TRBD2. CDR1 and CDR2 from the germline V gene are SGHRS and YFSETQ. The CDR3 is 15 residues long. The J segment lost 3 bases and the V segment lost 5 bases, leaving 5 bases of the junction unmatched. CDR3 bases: TGCGCCAGCAGGTGGAGGACTAGCGGGAGCTACGAGCAGTACTTC. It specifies CASRWRTSGSYEQYF.

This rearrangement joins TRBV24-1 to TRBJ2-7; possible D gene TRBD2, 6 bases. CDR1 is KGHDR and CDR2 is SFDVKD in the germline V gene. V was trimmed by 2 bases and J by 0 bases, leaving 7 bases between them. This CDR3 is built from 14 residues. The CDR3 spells CATSDSSDSYEQYF. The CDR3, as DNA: TGTGCCACCAGTGATTCTAGCGACTCCTACGAGCAGTACTTC.

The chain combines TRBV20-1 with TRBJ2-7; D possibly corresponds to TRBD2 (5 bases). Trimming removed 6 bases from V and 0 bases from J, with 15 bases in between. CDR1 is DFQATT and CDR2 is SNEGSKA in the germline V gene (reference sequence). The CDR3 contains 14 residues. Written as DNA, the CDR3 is TGCAGTGCCCTATCCGACTACCTCTCCTACGAGCAGTACTTC. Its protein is CSALSDYLSYEQYF.

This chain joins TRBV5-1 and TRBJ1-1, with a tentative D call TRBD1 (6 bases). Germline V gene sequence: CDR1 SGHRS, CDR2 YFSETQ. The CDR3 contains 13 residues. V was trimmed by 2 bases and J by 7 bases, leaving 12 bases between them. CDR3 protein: CASSFTGSGEAFF. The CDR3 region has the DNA TGCGCCAGCAGCTTTACAGGGTCGGGTGAAGCTTTCTTT.

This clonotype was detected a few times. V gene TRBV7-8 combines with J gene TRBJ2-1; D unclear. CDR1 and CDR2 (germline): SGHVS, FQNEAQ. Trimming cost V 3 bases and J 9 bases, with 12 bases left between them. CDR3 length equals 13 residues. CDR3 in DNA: TGTGCCAGCAGCTTGATGGCATCGGGTGAGCAGTTCTTC. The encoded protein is CASSLMASGEQFF.

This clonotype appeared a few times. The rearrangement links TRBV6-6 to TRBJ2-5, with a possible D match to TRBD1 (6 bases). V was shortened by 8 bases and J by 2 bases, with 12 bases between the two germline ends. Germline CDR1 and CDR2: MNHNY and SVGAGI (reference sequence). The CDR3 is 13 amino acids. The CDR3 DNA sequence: TGTGCCAGCTTTGGGGGCTTTCAAGAGACCCAGTACTTC. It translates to CASFGGFQETQYF.

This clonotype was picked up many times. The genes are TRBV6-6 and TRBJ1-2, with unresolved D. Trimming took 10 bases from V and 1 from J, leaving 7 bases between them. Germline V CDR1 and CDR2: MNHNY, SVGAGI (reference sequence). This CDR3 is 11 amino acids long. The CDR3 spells CAIDNNYGYTF. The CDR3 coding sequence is TGTGCCATCGACAATAACTATGGCTACACCTTC.

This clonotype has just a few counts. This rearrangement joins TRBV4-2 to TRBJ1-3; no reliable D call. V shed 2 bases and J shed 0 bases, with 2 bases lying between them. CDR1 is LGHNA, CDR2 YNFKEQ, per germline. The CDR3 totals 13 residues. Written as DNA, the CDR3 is TGTGCCAGCAGCCAATTCTCTGGAAACACCATATATTTT. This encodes CASSQFSGNTIYF.

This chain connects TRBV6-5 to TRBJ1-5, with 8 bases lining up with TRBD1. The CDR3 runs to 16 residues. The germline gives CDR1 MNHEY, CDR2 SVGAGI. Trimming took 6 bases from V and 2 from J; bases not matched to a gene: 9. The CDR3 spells CASRSRTGRGNQPQHF. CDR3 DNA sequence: TGTGCCAGCAGGTCAAGGACAGGGAGAGGCAATCAGCCCCAGCATTTT.

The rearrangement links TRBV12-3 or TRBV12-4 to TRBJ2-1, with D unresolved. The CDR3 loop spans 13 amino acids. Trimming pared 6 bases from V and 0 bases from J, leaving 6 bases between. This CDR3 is CASRTNSYNEQFF. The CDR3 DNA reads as TGTGCCAGCAGAACAAACTCCTACAATGAGCAGTTCTTC.

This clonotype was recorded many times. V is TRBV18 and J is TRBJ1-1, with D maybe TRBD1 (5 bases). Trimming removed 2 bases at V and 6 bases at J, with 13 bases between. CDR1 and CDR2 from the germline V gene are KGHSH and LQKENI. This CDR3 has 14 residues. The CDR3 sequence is CASSPSGGYPEAFF. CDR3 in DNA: TGTGCCAGCTCACCATCTGGGGGTTACCCTGAAGCTTTCTTT. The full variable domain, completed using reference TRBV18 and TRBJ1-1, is NAGVMQNPRHLVRRRGQEARLRCSPMKGHSHVYWYRQLPEEGLKFMVYLQKENIIDESGMPKERFSAEFPKEGPSILRIQQVVRGDSAAYFCASSPSGGYPEAFFGQGTRLTVV.